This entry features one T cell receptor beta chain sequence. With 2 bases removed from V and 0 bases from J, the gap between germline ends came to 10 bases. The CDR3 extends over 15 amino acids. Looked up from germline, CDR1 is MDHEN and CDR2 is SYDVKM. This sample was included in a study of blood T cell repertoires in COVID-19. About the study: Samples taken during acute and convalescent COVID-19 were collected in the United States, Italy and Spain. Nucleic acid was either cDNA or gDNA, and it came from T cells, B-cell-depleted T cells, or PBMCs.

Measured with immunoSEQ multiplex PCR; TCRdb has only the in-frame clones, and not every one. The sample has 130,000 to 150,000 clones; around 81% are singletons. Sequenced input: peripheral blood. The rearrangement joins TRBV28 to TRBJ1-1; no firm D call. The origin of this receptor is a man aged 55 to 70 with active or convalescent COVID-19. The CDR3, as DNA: TGTGCCAGCAGTTTAAGCGCGGGGATGAACACTGAAGCTTTCTTT. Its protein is CASSLSAGMNTEAFF.